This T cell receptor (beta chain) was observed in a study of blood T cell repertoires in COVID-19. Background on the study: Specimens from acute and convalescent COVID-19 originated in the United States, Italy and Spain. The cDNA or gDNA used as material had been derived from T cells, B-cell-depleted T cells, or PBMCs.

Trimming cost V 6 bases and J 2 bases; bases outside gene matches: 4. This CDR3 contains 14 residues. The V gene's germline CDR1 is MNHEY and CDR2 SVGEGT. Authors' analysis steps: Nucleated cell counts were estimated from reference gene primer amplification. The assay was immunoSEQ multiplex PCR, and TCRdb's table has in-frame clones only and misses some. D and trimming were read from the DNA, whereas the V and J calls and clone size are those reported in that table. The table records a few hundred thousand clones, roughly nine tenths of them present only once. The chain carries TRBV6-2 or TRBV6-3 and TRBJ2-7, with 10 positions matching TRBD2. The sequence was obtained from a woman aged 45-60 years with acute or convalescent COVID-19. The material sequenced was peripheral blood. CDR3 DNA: TGTGCCAGCAGGCCTAGCGGGAGTCCCTACGAGCAGTACTTC. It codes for CASRPSGSPYEQYF.